This is a list of T cell receptor beta chains from one sample in a study of T cell clonotyping in hematopoietic cell transplantation. The protocol was immunoSEQ multiplex PCR, while the TCRdb copy is restricted to in-frame clones and leaves out a portion. This sample carries about 28,000 clones, about 93% of them seen once, and the ten largest clones take around 2.3%. The starting material was peripheral blood mononuclear cells, obtained before stem cell transplant. These receptor sequences come from a man aged 45 to 65 with acute myeloid leukemia. Some clones in this sample may be carry-over from other donors' samples. CDR3s include the opening cysteine and the closing phenylalanine or tryptophan. The D gene is left open where the match is weak. The size of a clone is reported for some rows only, either as once, few or many, or as a class for expanded clones.

CDR3 protein	CDR3 DNA	D gene	J gene	V gene	clone size
CASSLARPPGDTQYF	TGTGCCAGCAGCTTAGCGAGGCCACCAGGGGATACGCAGTATTTT	NA	TRBJ2-3	TRBV7-2	NA
CASSYLSGQYNEQFF	TGTGCCAGCAGTTATCTTTCGGGACAGTACAATGAGCAGTTCTTC	TRBD1	TRBJ2-1	TRBV6-6	NA
CASSFGLVSPDTQYF	TGTGCCAGCAGTTTCGGGCTAGTAAGCCCAGATACGCAGTATTTT	NA	TRBJ2-3	TRBV28	NA
CASSEGQVQETQYF	TGTGCCAGCAGCGAGGGACAGGTACAAGAGACCCAGTACTTC	TRBD1	TRBJ2-5	TRBV5-5	NA
CASSLVPTRGYGYTF	TGTGCCAGCAGCTTGGTCCCCACCCGGGGGTATGGCTACACCTTC	NA	TRBJ1-2	TRBV5-6	NA
CAISEDGNQPQHF	TGTGCCATCAGTGAGGACGGGAATCAGCCCCAGCATTTT	NA	TRBJ1-5	TRBV10-3	NA
CASSHRTGPGNTIYF	TGCGCCAGCAGCCACAGAACGGGACCTGGAAACACCATATATTTT	NA	TRBJ1-3	TRBV4-1	NA
CASSQDQGGGRVAFF	TGTGCCAGCAGCCAAGATCAAGGAGGGGGGCGCGTAGCTTTCTTT	NA	TRBJ1-1	TRBV4-2	NA
CASSLVDGTRYNEQFF	TGTGCCAGCAGCTTAGTAGACGGGACTAGGTACAATGAGCAGTTCTTC	TRBD2	TRBJ2-1	TRBV11-2	NA
CASSEFNQPQHF	TGTGCCAGCAGTGAATTCAATCAGCCCCAGCATTTT	NA	TRBJ1-5	TRBV6-1	NA
CATSRDNRMNTEAFF	TGTGCCACCAGCAGAGATAACAGGATGAACACTGAAGCTTTCTTT	NA	TRBJ1-1	TRBV15	NA
CASSPSGTDSYEQYF	TGTGCCAGCTCACCCTCCGGGACAGATTCCTACGAGCAGTACTTC	TRBD1	TRBJ2-7	TRBV18	NA
CAISESTDTETQYF	TGTGCCATCAGTGAGTCGACTGACACGGAGACCCAGTACTTC	NA	TRBJ2-5	TRBV10-3	NA
CASTLSGTYSPLHF	TGTGCCAGCACTCTATCAGGGACATATTCACCCCTCCACTTT	NA	TRBJ1-6	TRBV2	NA
CASSYSASSYEQYF	TGTGCCAGCAGTTACTCGGCCAGCTCCTACGAGCAGTACTTC	NA	TRBJ2-7	TRBV6-5	NA
CASSPPGTGDYEQYF	TGTGCCAGCAGCCCGCCGGGGACAGGGGATTACGAGCAGTACTTC	TRBD1	TRBJ2-7	TRBV7-9	NA
CASSLFSGVETQYF	TGTGCCAGCAGTTTATTTTCAGGAGTGGAGACCCAGTACTTC	NA	TRBJ2-5	TRBV27	NA
CASSSRGQSSETQYF	TGTGCCAGCAGCTCCAGGGGACAGTCCTCAGAGACCCAGTACTTC	TRBD1	TRBJ2-5	TRBV28	NA
CASSAKLGLAGEETQYF	TGTGCCAGCAGCGCCAAATTGGGACTAGCGGGAGAAGAGACCCAGTACTTC	TRBD2	TRBJ2-5	TRBV9	once
CASSLNGGALDTQYF	TGTGCCAGCAGCTTAAACGGGGGGGCCTTAGATACGCAGTATTTT	TRBD2	TRBJ2-3	TRBV7-6	NA
CASSPHGNTGELFF	TGTGCCAGCAGCCCCCACGGGAACACCGGGGAGCTGTTTTTT	NA	TRBJ2-2	TRBV11-1	NA
CASSRGGNYGYTF	TGTGCCAGCAGTAGAGGGGGGAACTATGGCTACACCTTC	NA	TRBJ1-2	TRBV27	once
CASSQEWDRANTGELFF	TGCGCCAGCAGCCAAGAGTGGGACAGAGCGAACACCGGGGAGCTGTTTTTT	TRBD1	TRBJ2-2	TRBV4-3	once
CASSFDGTQGTQHF	TGCGCCAGCAGCTTTGACGGTACGCAGGGGACCCAGCATTTT	NA	TRBJ1-5	TRBV5-1	NA
CASRDDSYEQYF	TGTGCCAGCAGGGACGACTCCTACGAGCAGTACTTC	NA	TRBJ2-7	TRBV2	NA
CASRKTVLNTEAFF	TGTGCCAGCAGGAAGACAGTTCTGAACACTGAAGCTTTCTTT	NA	TRBJ1-1	TRBV6-4	NA
CASTTNVQATNEKLFF	TGTGCCAGCACCACTAACGTACAGGCAACTAATGAAAAACTGTTTTTT	NA	TRBJ1-4	TRBV28	once
CASSSWDSQYF	TGTGCCAGCAGTTCTTGGGACAGTCAGTACTTC	TRBD1	TRBJ2-7	TRBV28	NA
CASSPGTGRTNTEAFF	TGTGCCAGCAGCCCAGGGACAGGGAGAACGAACACTGAAGCTTTCTTT	TRBD1	TRBJ1-1	TRBV7-2	NA
CASTPTFNYGYTF	TGTGCCAGCACCCCCACCTTTAACTATGGCTACACCTTC	NA	TRBJ1-2	TRBV28	once
CASSLGLAGRRTNTGELFF	TGTGCCAGCAGTTTAGGACTAGCGGGCCGCCGTACGAACACCGGGGAGCTGTTTTTT	TRBD2	TRBJ2-2	TRBV27	NA
CASSLLLAADTQYF	TGTGCCAGCAGTTTATTACTAGCCGCAGATACGCAGTATTTT	NA	TRBJ2-3	TRBV28	NA
CASSLAGGYGYTF	TGTGCCAGCAGCTTGGCCGGGGGCTATGGCTACACCTTC	NA	TRBJ1-2	TRBV5-8	NA
CASSPPGLAGTYEQYF	TGTGCCAGCAGCCCCCCTGGACTAGCGGGAACCTACGAGCAGTACTTC	TRBD2	TRBJ2-7	TRBV28	NA
CASSPGLAVSSYNEQFF	TGCGCCAGCAGCCCAGGACTAGCGGTTAGCTCCTACAATGAGCAGTTCTTC	TRBD2	TRBJ2-1	TRBV4-3	NA
CASSDRSGPAFF	TGTGCCAGCAGTGATCGGTCGGGGCCCGCTTTCTTT	NA	TRBJ1-1	TRBV6-1	NA
CASSPFRNQPQHF	TGTGCCAGTAGCCCTTTTCGCAATCAGCCCCAGCATTTT	NA	TRBJ1-5	TRBV19	NA
CASSEVRDRVEAFF	TGTGCCAGCAGTGAGGTTCGGGACAGGGTGGAAGCTTTCTTT	TRBD1	TRBJ1-1	TRBV2	few
CASRRQGRSGYEQYF	TGTGCCAGCAGGCGACAGGGCCGGTCAGGATACGAGCAGTACTTC	TRBD1	TRBJ2-7	TRBV6-5	NA
CASSKTETVTEAFF	TGTGCCAGTAGTAAGACAGAGACAGTCACTGAAGCTTTCTTT	NA	TRBJ1-1	TRBV19	NA
CASSTRDGSYEQYF	TGTGCCAGTAGTACCAGGGACGGTTCCTACGAGCAGTACTTC	NA	TRBJ2-7	TRBV19	NA
CASSLAGGPSEQFF	TGTGCCAGCAGCTTGGCGGGGGGTCCATCTGAGCAGTTCTTC	TRBD2	TRBJ2-1	TRBV5-8	NA
CASSARYEQYF	TGTGCCAGCAGCGCACGTTACGAGCAGTACTTC	NA	TRBJ2-7	TRBV21-1	few
CASSSGPPDKLFF	TGTGCCAGCAGCTCGGGACCGCCCGACAAACTGTTTTTT	NA	TRBJ1-4	TRBV5-4	NA
CASSVRDSSRETQYF	TGTGCCAGCAGCGTAAGGGACTCCTCACGGGAGACCCAGTACTTC	NA	TRBJ2-5	TRBV9	NA
CAISESWEGSYNEQFF	TGTGCCATCAGTGAGTCTTGGGAGGGGAGCTACAATGAGCAGTTCTTC	TRBD2	TRBJ2-1	TRBV10-3	NA
CASEGQRNTEAFF	TGTGCCAGCGAGGGACAGCGGAACACTGAAGCTTTCTTT	TRBD1	TRBJ1-1	TRBV7-9	NA
CASSLKTGQAPLHF	TGTGCCAGCAGCCTCAAGACAGGCCAGGCACCCCTCCACTTT	NA	TRBJ1-6	TRBV7-8	NA
CASSPGQGDQPQHF	TGTGCCAGTAGTCCTGGACAGGGAGATCAGCCCCAGCATTTT	TRBD1	TRBJ1-5	TRBV19	NA